This paragraph reports one TCR beta chain. Its antigen is undetermined. CDR3 length: 15 amino acids. Germline V gene data show CDR1 as WSHSY and CDR2 as SAAADI. V was trimmed by 8 bases and J by 5 bases, leaving 19 bases between them. Unique molecular identifier tags were affixed to discrete cDNA molecules. TCRdb redid the calling of the 5' RACE reads with MiXCR, one entry per CDR3 protein. Among some 110,000 distinct CDR3 sequences listed, 14% to 15% were seen once. This sample was taken from a study of early T cells in non-severe SARS-CoV-2 infection. General study points: Database matching using VDJdb favored anti-spike CD8 responses, with private and CD4 specificities left missing.

This clonotype was sampled from an adult who was a healthcare worker with PCR-confirmed SARS-CoV-2 infection or an uninfected control (not recorded which). The chain links TRBV10-2 to TRBJ2-1; tentatively, D is TRBD2 (6 bases). Sequenced: whole blood. CDR3 protein: CASSSAGPPHNEQFF. CDR3 sequence (DNA): TGCGCCAGCTCTTCCGCGGGGCCCCCCCACAATGAGCAGTTCTTC.